This T cell receptor (beta chain) is drawn from a study of cytotoxic CD8 clonotypes in ibrutinib-treated CLL. The V segment lost 8 bases and the J segment 5 bases; nucleotides outside the gene matches: 10. The CDR3 length is 14 residues. Germline V gives CDR1 SQVTM, CDR2 ANQGSEA. Overall study findings and caveats: Public clonotypes, rarely seen, contracted or held steady on treatment. Samples from sustained-remission and progressing patients were taken at different times.

Generated by immunoSEQ multiplex PCR, the TCRdb table keeps only in-frame clones and is missing some. The data show around 310,000 clones, 70% to 80% seen once. With respect to this clone: Its antigen is as yet unknown.

TCR beta library input comprised roughly 2 micrograms of genomic DNA from cryopreserved PBMCs. V usage is TRBV29-1 and J usage is TRBJ2-1; 9 bases agree with TRBD2. The source of this sequence is a human donor with chronic lymphocytic leukemia. The material was PBMCs, obtained before ibrutinib treatment. In DNA, the CDR3 is TGCAGCTCTGGGGTTAGCGGGAGAGACAATGAGCAGTTCTTC. Translating it yields CSSGVSGRDNEQFF.